Shown below are 14 T cell receptor beta chains from a single sample sequenced in a study of somatic mutations in cytotoxic T cells in rheumatoid arthritis. Libraries were prepared by immunoSEQ multiplex PCR; TCRdb keeps only in-frame clonotypes and omits some of them. Here the sample spans roughly 18,000 clones, under 85% being singletons. Sequencing was performed on CD8+ T cells sorted from blood. The receptor set was obtained from a man aged 18-30 years with rheumatoid arthritis.

The chain links TRBV27 to TRBJ1-5; D not resolved. The germline CDR1 and CDR2 sequences are MNHEY and SMNVEV (reference sequence). With 2 bases removed from V and 1 base from J, the gap between germline ends came to 9 bases. This CDR3 is built from 15 residues. The DNA for the CDR3 is TGTGCCAGCAGTTTAGGACCCAGGAGCAATCAGCCCCAGCATTTT. Translated, it gives CASSLGPRSNQPQHF.

This clone was detected a few times. This rearrangement joins TRBV4-3 to TRBJ1-1; weak D call: TRBD1 (5 bases). The CDR3 has 14 residues. Germline V gene sequence: CDR1 LGHNA, CDR2 YSLEER. Deletions cut 4 bases from V and 0 bases from J, with 9 bases between. The CDR3 region is CASSPDMMNTEAFF. DNA for the CDR3: TGCGCCAGCAGCCCGGACATGATGAACACTGAAGCTTTCTTT.

The chain is built from TRBV23-1 and TRBJ2-2, with a possible D match to TRBD1 (5 bases). TRBV23-1 is assigned to the ORF class and has an uncertain function. V gave up 0 bases and J gave up 4 bases, with 12 bases separating them. The CDR3 runs to 16 residues. The DNA for the CDR3 is TGCGCCAGCAGTCAATCCGGACAATCCCCCACCGGGGAGCTGTTTTTT. This sequence encodes CASSQSGQSPTGELFF.

The CDR3 protein is CASSAGVRVAGELFF. The DNA of the CDR3 is TGTGCCAGCAGCGCGGGGGTCCGCGTCGCCGGGGAGCTGTTTTTT. J is TRBJ2-2 and V is TRBV13; 7 nucleotides match TRBD2. CDR3 length equals 15 residues. Looked up from germline, CDR1 is PRHDT and CDR2 is FYEKMQ (reference sequence). V lost 5 bases to trimming and J lost 6 bases; unmatched junction nucleotides: 9.

This clone was observed a few times. As DNA, the CDR3 is TGTGCCTGGAAGGAGACAGGGGGTAATTCACCCCTCCACTTT. Translation gives CAWKETGGNSPLHF. This sequence joins TRBV30 and TRBJ1-6; TRBD1 aligns across 9 bases. With V trimmed by 4 bases and J by 6 bases, 4 bases remained unmatched. The CDR3 consists of 14 residues. Germline assignment: CDR1 GTSNPN and CDR2 SVGIG (reference sequence).

Only a few counts were recorded for this clone. The chain combines TRBV19 with TRBJ1-2; no clear D. Germline V gene lookup returns CDR1 LNHDA and CDR2 SQIVND (reference sequence). CDR3 length equals 12 residues. Deletions cut 10 bases from V and 0 bases from J, with 9 bases between. As DNA, the CDR3 is TGTGCCACCGGCCCACCTAACTATGGCTACACCTTC. It yields the protein CATGPPNYGYTF.

The chain uses TRBV28 and TRBJ2-7; 7 bases agree with TRBD1. CDR1 is MDHEN and CDR2 is SYDVKM in the germline V gene. Losses at the gene ends were 5 bases for V and 2 bases for J; bases not matched to a gene: 6. The CDR3 covers 14 residues. The CDR3 sequence: CASSARQGPYEQYF. CDR3 nucleotide sequence: TGTGCCAGCAGTGCTCGACAGGGACCCTACGAGCAGTACTTC.

The V call is TRBV11-2, the J call TRBJ1-1; no firm D call. Trimming shortened V by 1 base and J by 1 base, and 4 bases separated the two germline ends. Germline CDR1 and CDR2: SGHAT and FQNNGV. The CDR3 contains 13 residues. The CDR3 region has the DNA TGTGCCAGCAGCTTAGGTTCGAACACTGAAGCTTTCTTT. Translation: CASSLGSNTEAFF.

The count of this clone is one. The gene calls are TRBV5-4 and TRBJ2-5, with 13 positions matching TRBD2. The CDR3 length is 15 residues. The V gene's germline CDR1 is SGHNT and CDR2 YYREEE (reference sequence). V shed 2 bases, J shed 4 bases, and the junction held 2 bases outside the gene matches. CDR3 DNA: TGTGCCAGCAGCTTACGGACTAGCGGGGGAGAGACCCAGTACTTC. Protein sequence: CASSLRTSGGETQYF.

This sequence joins TRBV10-3 and TRBJ2-5; the match to TRBD1 covers 10 bases. CDR1 is ENHRY and CDR2 is SYGVKD in the germline V gene. The CDR3 loop spans 17 amino acids. V was clipped by 6 bases and J by 0 bases; unmatched bases: 10. CDR3 nucleotide sequence: TGTGCCATCAGCGGGGGACAGGGGAAGGCCCACCAAGAGACCCAGTACTTC. Translated: CAISGGQGKAHQETQYF.

V usage is TRBV29-1 and J usage is TRBJ2-4; 7 nucleotides line up with TRBD1. V gave up 1 base and J gave up 0 bases; unmatched junction bases: 6. The CDR3 contains 16 residues. The germline gives CDR1 SQVTM, CDR2 ANQGSEA. CDR3 in amino acids: CSVEGGGARAKNIQYF. CDR3 nucleotide sequence: TGCAGCGTTGAAGGAGGGGGCGCTCGAGCCAAAAACATTCAGTACTTC.

This chain joins TRBV6-5 and TRBJ1-1; the D is unclear. Deletions cut 6 bases from V and 4 bases from J, with 18 bases between. Germline V gene sequence: CDR1 MNHEY, CDR2 SVGAGI. CDR3 length: 15 amino acids. The chain's CDR3 is CASRITRTQITEAFF. For the CDR3, the DNA is TGTGCCAGCAGGATAACTCGGACCCAGATCACTGAAGCTTTCTTT.

The V gene is TRBV4-1, the J gene TRBJ2-1; weak D call: TRBD1 (6 bases). Deletions cut 4 bases from V and 10 bases from J, with 17 bases between. Germline CDR1 MGHRA, CDR2 YSYEKL. CDR3 size: 14 residues. CDR3 amino acids: CASSLGQTSGEQFF. The CDR3, as DNA: TGCGCCAGCAGCCTTGGACAGACTTCGGGAGAGCAGTTCTTC.

This clone was observed a handful of times. For the CDR3, the DNA is TGTGCCAGCAGCTTAGGGAGGGGGGACGGTGGCTACGAGCAGTACTTC. Translation: CASSLGRGDGGYEQYF. The gene calls are TRBV7-6 and TRBJ2-7; D may match TRBD1 or TRBD2 (6 bases each). CDR1 and CDR2 from the germline V gene are SGHVS and FNYEAQ. Trimming stripped 1 base from V and 3 bases from J, with 16 bases between. This CDR3 comprises 16 residues.